This section outlines one T cell receptor beta chain sequence together with its context. In the original processing: Nucleated cell number was recorded as an estimate derived from reference gene primer amplification. Here immunoSEQ multiplex PCR was the method, and the copy in TCRdb shows in-frame clones only, minus some. V, J and clone size were drawn from that table, and D and trimming were deduced from the DNA. The sample records roughly 200,000 clones, about 85% being singletons. This entry comes from a study of blood T cell repertoires in COVID-19. The CDR3 runs 12 residues. CDR1 and CDR2 (germline): SEHNR, FQNEAQ (reference sequence). The V end lost 1 base, the J end lost 8 bases, and 6 bases lay between the germline ends.

This receptor was taken from a woman in her 30s who had recovered from COVID-19. The gene calls are TRBV7-9 and TRBJ2-4; the D is unclear. The sample taken for sequencing was PBMCs or T cells enriched from blood (not recorded which). CDR3 sequence reads: CASSLVSDIQYF. In DNA, the CDR3 is TGTGCCAGCAGCTTAGTCAGCGACATTCAGTACTTC.